This passage covers 21 T cell receptor beta chains from one sample sequenced in a study of cytomegalovirus exposure and HLA in healthy donors. PCR primers comprised 60 Vbeta and 13 Jbeta primers. TCRdb's copy holds only in-frame clones and misses some; the assay was immunoSEQ multiplex PCR. This sample yields 150,000 to 200,000 clones, of which roughly 80% are seen a single time; around 1.4% belongs to the top ten. The sequenced material came from PBMCs. The origin of the receptors is a girl between 10 and 17 years old in good health and CMV-seropositive.

The V call is TRBV7-9, the J call TRBJ2-2, with TRBD2 identical over 7 bases. J was trimmed by 2 bases and V by 4 bases; bases with no gene match: 4. The CDR3 runs 15 residues. The germline V gene encodes CDR1 SEHNR and CDR2 FQNEAQ (reference sequence). The CDR3 spells CASSSSGPNTGELFF. DNA of the CDR3: TGTGCCAGCAGCTCTAGCGGACCCAACACCGGGGAGCTGTTTTTT.

The chain recombines TRBV6-4 with TRBJ2-2; 9 bases are shared with TRBD2. The trim removed 3 bases at V and 6 bases at J, leaving 11 bases unmatched. The germline CDR1 and CDR2 sequences are MRHNA and SNTAGT. The CDR3 runs to 17 residues. The CDR3 sequence: CASSDLRAGGPPGELFF. In DNA form, the CDR3 reads TGTGCCAGCAGTGATCTAAGAGCGGGGGGCCCCCCCGGGGAGCTGTTTTTT.

The V call is TRBV5-1, the J call TRBJ1-6; 8 positions agree with TRBD1. Losses at the gene ends were 6 bases for V and 7 bases for J; bases not matched to a gene: 12. Germline CDR1 SGHRS, CDR2 YFSETQ. CDR3 length: 16 amino acids. For the CDR3, the DNA is TGCGCCAGCAAAATACATGGACAGGGCCTAAATTCACCCCTCCACTTT. Translating gives CASKIHGQGLNSPLHF.

Of note for this clone: Other DNA sequences in the same sample also yield this CDR3. The CDR3 reads CASSPGQGNTEAFF. Here the CDR3 DNA reads TGTGCCAGCTCACCCGGCCAGGGGAACACTGAAGCTTTCTTT. The rearrangement uses TRBV18 and TRBJ1-1, with a tentative D call TRBD1 (5 bases). The germline V gene encodes CDR1 KGHSH and CDR2 LQKENI. The V and J ends lost 3 bases and 1 base respectively, with 9 bases between them. The CDR3 runs to 14 residues.

This chain connects TRBV4-3 to TRBJ1-5; D is perhaps TRBD1 (5 bases). Germline lookup yields CDR1 LGHNA and CDR2 YSLEER. The length of the CDR3 is 18 residues. V was clipped by 4 bases and J by 0 bases, with 19 bases between them. The CDR3 sequence is CASSLPSRGVISNQPQHF. The CDR3 DNA sequence: TGCGCCAGCAGCCTTCCTAGCCGGGGGGTCATTAGCAATCAGCCCCAGCATTTT.

As regards this clone: Germline and junction disagree at one end, which may indicate a read error. This chain joins TRBV28 and TRBJ1-6, with D maybe TRBD1 (6 bases). CDR1 and CDR2 from the germline V gene are MDHEN and SYDVKM. This CDR3 has 15 residues. CDR3 sequence (DNA): TGTGCCAGCAGATTATCGGACAGTTATAATTCACCCCTCCACTTT. It translates to CASRLSDSYNSPLHF. Based on the CDR3 plus reference TRBV28 and TRBJ1-6, the full variable domain is DVKVTQSSRYLVKRTGEKVFLECVQDMDHENMFWYRQDPGLGLRLIYFSYDVKMKEKGDIPEGYSVSREKKERFSLILESASTNQTSMYLCASRLSDSYNSPLHFGNGTRLTVT.

The rearrangement links TRBV25-1 to TRBJ2-1, with TRBD2 identical over 14 bases. Germline trimming cut 6 bases from V and 9 bases from J; bases unmatched to any gene: 10. This CDR3 contains 16 residues. The germline CDR1 and CDR2 sequences are MGHDK and SYGVNS. CDR3 nucleotide sequence: TGTGCCAGCAGCACGGGACTAGCGGGAGTATGGGCTGAGCAGTTCTTC. The encoded protein is CASSTGLAGVWAEQFF.

The genes are TRBV6-5 and TRBJ2-1, with 11 bases identical to TRBD2. Trimming took 5 bases from V and 5 from J; bases not matched to a gene: 2. Germline CDR1 reads MNHEY; CDR2 reads SVGAGI. The length of the CDR3 is 14 residues. This CDR3 is CASSILAGDNEQFF. CDR3 sequence (DNA): TGTGCCAGCAGTATACTAGCGGGAGACAATGAGCAGTTCTTC.

The CDR3 DNA reads TGTGCCAGCAGAATATCACAGGGCTATGAGCAGTTCTTC. It specifies CASRISQGYEQFF. The chain links TRBV7-3 to TRBJ2-1; possibly TRBD1 for D (6 bases). The germline CDR1 and CDR2 sequences are SGHTA and FQGTGA. Trimming removed 6 bases from V and 8 bases from J, with 14 bases in between. This CDR3 is built from 13 residues.

The rearrangement joins TRBV6-6 to TRBJ2-3; D perhaps matches TRBD1 (6 bases). The germline CDR1 and CDR2 sequences are MNHNY and SVGAGI (reference sequence). V lost 8 bases to trimming and J lost 1 base, with 16 bases between them. CDR3 length: 15 amino acids. The CDR3 spells CASRAPRGGTDTQYF. The CDR3 DNA reads as TGTGCCAGCCGAGCCCCCAGGGGAGGCACAGATACGCAGTATTTT.

This rearrangement joins TRBV27 to TRBJ2-3; 7 bases are a match to TRBD2. V lost 8 bases to trimming and J lost 7 bases; unmatched junction nucleotides: 15. Germline CDR1 MNHEY, CDR2 SMNVEV (reference sequence). The CDR3 extends over 15 amino acids. CDR3 in amino acids: CASGAKAGVGNTQYF. As DNA, the CDR3 is TGTGCCAGCGGAGCCAAGGCGGGGGTCGGAAATACGCAGTATTTT.

V is TRBV5-1 and J is TRBJ2-1, with TRBD1 matching over 8 bases. V lost 4 bases to trimming and J lost 10 bases; unmatched junction nucleotides: 4. In germline, CDR1 is SGHRS, CDR2 YFSETQ. CDR3 length equals 12 residues. The DNA of the CDR3 is TGCGCCAGCAGCGACAGGGGACGGGAGCAGTTCTTC. It yields the protein CASSDRGREQFF. The full variable domain, rest sourced from reference TRBV5-1 and TRBJ2-1, is KAGVTQTPRYLIKTRGQQVTLSCSPISGHRSVSWYQQTPGQGLQFLFEYFSETQRNKGNFPGRFSGRQFSNSRSEMNVSTLELGDSALYLCASSDRGREQFFGPGTRLTVL.

The rearrangement uses TRBV18 and TRBJ2-5; D gene uncertain. CDR3 length equals 13 residues. From germline, CDR1 is KGHSH and CDR2 LQKENI. V lost 4 bases and J 7 bases, leaving 13 bases between the germline ends. The CDR3 DNA reads as TGTGCCAGCTCACTCCCCACCCCAGGGACCCAGTACTTC. Translating it yields CASSLPTPGTQYF. Combining the CDR3 with reference TRBV18 and TRBJ2-5 gives the whole variable domain NAGVMQNPRHLVRRRGQEARLRCSPMKGHSHVYWYRQLPEEGLKFMVYLQKENIIDESGMPKERFSAEFPKEGPSILRIQQVVRGDSAAYFCASSLPTPGTQYFGPGTRLLVL.

This chain uses TRBV6-4 with TRBJ1-2, with 9 bases matching TRBD1. V lost 6 bases to trimming and J lost 6 bases; unmatched junction nucleotides: 2. CDR1 and CDR2 from the germline V gene are MRHNA and SNTAGT. The CDR3 totals 12 residues. The CDR3 DNA sequence: TGTGCCAGCAGGGGGACAGGGAATGGCTACACCTTC. Protein sequence: CASRGTGNGYTF.

J is TRBJ1-1 and V is TRBV7-2; D might be TRBD1 (6 bases). Trimming took 5 bases from V and 3 from J, leaving 10 bases between them. Germline-derived CDR1 and CDR2 are SGHTA and FQGNSA. The CDR3 is made up of 13 amino acids. CDR3 amino acids: CASSVTGYTEAFF. As DNA, the CDR3 is TGTGCCAGCAGCGTAACAGGGTACACTGAAGCTTTCTTT.

The genes are TRBV5-4 and TRBJ2-7, with TRBD2 matching over 12 bases. The CDR3 contains 16 residues. The V segment lost 0 bases and the J segment 6 bases; nucleotides outside the gene matches: 7. CDR1 SGHNT and CDR2 YYREEE come from the germline V gene (reference sequence). The DNA of the CDR3 is TGTGCCAGCAGCTTGGGGGGGGCTAGCGGGAGGGGCGAGCAGTACTTC. Residues: CASSLGGASGRGEQYF.

The chain joins TRBV6-5 to TRBJ1-3, with unresolved D. Germline lookup yields CDR1 MNHEY and CDR2 SVGAGI. V shed 2 bases and J shed 4 bases, with 6 bases lying between them. This CDR3 is built from 13 residues. CDR3 in amino acids: CASSYNKGNTIYF. CDR3 nucleotide sequence: TGTGCCAGCAGTTACAACAAAGGAAACACCATATATTTT.

The chain uses TRBV25-1 and TRBJ2-5; TRBD2 matches 8 bases. Trimming at V came to 3 bases and at J to 1 base, leaving 4 bases not matched to a gene. CDR1 and CDR2 from the germline V gene are MGHDK and SYGVNS. The CDR3 is made up of 15 amino acids. In DNA, the CDR3 is TGTGCCAGCAGTGACTGGGCGGGGGGCCAAGAGACCCAGTACTTC. As protein: CASSDWAGGQETQYF.

The chain is built from TRBV19 and TRBJ2-1; 9 nucleotides agree with TRBD1. The CDR3 is made up of 13 amino acids. The germline gives CDR1 LNHDA, CDR2 SQIVND (reference sequence). The V and J ends lost 10 bases and 7 bases, in that order; junction bases with no gene match: 8. The CDR3 protein is CANGGQGGNEQFF. The CDR3 DNA reads TGTGCCAATGGGGGACAGGGAGGGAATGAGCAGTTCTTC.

The V call is TRBV9, the J call TRBJ2-1; D perhaps matches TRBD1 (6 bases). Trimming shortened V by 3 bases and J by 0 bases, and 10 bases separated the two germline ends. The length of the CDR3 is 15 residues. Germline CDR1 is SGDLS and CDR2 is YYNGEE. CDR3 coding DNA: TGTGCCAGCAGCGACCAGGGGAGCTCCTACAATGAGCAGTTCTTC. This sequence encodes CASSDQGSSYNEQFF.

V usage is TRBV6-5 and J usage is TRBJ2-5, with 10 bases lining up with TRBD2. The J call is uncertain, as TRBJ2-7 better fits the DNA end. The CDR3 length is 16 residues. CDR1 is MNHEY, CDR2 SVGAGI, per germline. The CDR3 DNA is TGTGCCAGCAGTTACTTCGGTAGCGGGAGGAGGGACGAGCAGTACTTC. Translated, it gives CASSYFGSGRRDEQYF.